The 4 T cell receptor beta chains reported below all come from one sample, sequenced in a study of PD-1 blockade in mismatch repair-deficient tumors. No antigen has been identified for these receptors. Time point reported: approximately 11-day in vitro stimulation with candidate neoantigen peptide 4. Repertoires were generated with immunoSEQ multiplex PCR, while TCRdb's copy carries only in-frame clones and drops some. The data hold around 14,000 clones, with roughly 80% observed a single time. The source material was cells cultured in vitro, sampled from a patient treated with pembrolizumab. These receptors all stem from an adult with mismatch repair-deficient cancer.

The V gene is TRBV28, the J gene TRBJ1-2, with D maybe TRBD1 (5 bases). The CDR3 totals 16 residues. Looked up from germline, CDR1 is MDHEN and CDR2 is SYDVKM. V shed 6 bases and J shed 6 bases, with 23 bases lying between them. The CDR3 region is CASRKRMNRDGDGYTF. The CDR3 nucleotides read TGTGCCAGCAGAAAAAGGATGAACCGGGACGGTGATGGCTACACCTTC.

The chain couples TRBV4-1 to TRBJ2-7; 8 bases map to TRBD2. V was pared by 2 bases and J by 4 bases, with 7 bases of the junction left unmatched. Germline CDR1 is MGHRA and CDR2 is YSYEKL. The CDR3 contains 15 residues. In DNA, the CDR3 is TGCGCCAGCAGCCAACAGCGGGGGCAGGGTTACGAGCAGTACTTC. Amino acid sequence: CASSQQRGQGYEQYF.

The chain joins TRBV11-2 to TRBJ2-3, with D perhaps given as TRBD1 or TRBD2 (5 bases each). Germline values: CDR1 SGHAT, CDR2 FQNNGV. The CDR3 length is 17 residues. Between the trimmed V and J ends, which lost 6 bases and 2 bases, there was a span of 21 bases. CDR3 residues: CASRSIRTRGYTDTQYF. The CDR3 DNA is TGTGCCAGCAGATCCATTCGGACACGGGGATACACAGATACGCAGTATTTT.

This clone has a single count. CDR3 in DNA: TGTGCCAGCAGCCTGTACAATGAGCAGTTCTTC. Amino acids: CASSLYNEQFF. The chain couples TRBV9 to TRBJ2-1; D is unresolved. Trimming removed 4 bases from V and 4 bases from J, with 3 bases in between. The CDR3 has 11 amino acids. From germline, CDR1 is SGDLS and CDR2 YYNGEE.